This T cell receptor beta chain was sequenced for a study of blood T cell repertoires in COVID-19. Study details: Samples representing acute and convalescent COVID-19 were sourced from the United States, Italy and Spain. Sample material is recorded as cDNA or gDNA derived from T cells, B-cell-depleted T cells, or PBMCs.

As processed by the authors: Quantification of nucleated cells was approximated via reference gene primer amplification. Sequencing was performed with immunoSEQ multiplex PCR; in TCRdb, only in-frame clones are kept and a portion is missing. V, J and clone size reflect that table, while D and trimming were determined from the DNA. The sample has roughly 70,000 clones, about 91% seen once. V was shortened by 7 bases and J by 4 bases, with 16 bases between the two germline ends. This CDR3 comprises 14 residues. Germline loops: CDR1 LNHDA, CDR2 SQIVND (reference sequence). The chain couples TRBV19 to TRBJ1-1; D gene uncertain. The sequence came from a woman aged 55-69 years with active COVID-19. The sample was peripheral blood. CDR3 region: CASTTTARGTEAFF. The CDR3 nucleotides are TGTGCCAGTACCACGACCGCCCGGGGCACTGAAGCTTTCTTT.